A selection of T cell receptor beta chains follows, all from one sample in a study of cytomegalovirus exposure and HLA in healthy donors. Only in-frame clones appear in the TCRdb table, and some are missing; sequencing was by immunoSEQ multiplex PCR. This table holds 5,500 to 8,000 clones, 51% found once. The specimen was PBMCs. The receptor set was obtained from a man aged 25 to 40 in good health and CMV-seropositive. Both conserved end residues are part of each CDR3. D genes are given only for firm matches. Rows give clone size only sometimes, using once, few, many, or a class for an expanded clone.

>TRBV2|NA|TRBJ2-3|NA
TGTGCCAGCAAGACGACAGCTTCTAGCACAGATACGCAGTATTTT
CASKTTASSTDTQYF
>TRBV7-7|TRBD1|TRBJ2-5|NA
TGTGCTAGCAGCTCGGGACAGGTTAAGACCCAGTACTTC
CASSSGQVKTQYF
>TRBV18|NA|TRBJ1-1|few
TGTGCCAGCTCACCACCGGCAGTTCTTGAAGCTTTCTTT
CASSPPAVLEAFF
>TRBV13|NA|TRBJ1-5|NA
TGTGCCAGCACCCCGGGGGGAAGCAATCAGCCCCAGCATTTT
CASTPGGSNQPQHF
>TRBV30|NA|TRBJ2-5|few
TGTGCCTGGAGTGTTCGGGGAGAGACCCAGTACTTC
CAWSVRGETQYF
>TRBV4-3|NA|TRBJ1-4|medium-sized
TGCGCCAGCAGCCATGAAGGCAGGGGCCGAGAAAAACTGTTTTTT
CASSHEGRGREKLFF
>TRBV25-1|TRBD1|TRBJ1-5|NA
TGTGCCAGCAGTGAATCGGGACAGGGGGGGACGAGCAATCAGCCCCAGCATTTT
CASSESGQGGTSNQPQHF
>TRBV19|TRBD1|TRBJ1-6|NA
TGTGCCAGTAGTATCCGCGGACAGGGAACCCTCCACTTT
CASSIRGQGTLHF
>TRBV9|NA|TRBJ2-2|NA
TGTGCCAGCAGCCCCGGGGGGAACACCGGGGAGCTGTTTTTT
CASSPGGNTGELFF
>TRBV29-1|NA|TRBJ2-7|NA
TGCAGCGTTGATTGGGGCCGGAACGAGCAGTACTTC
CSVDWGRNEQYF
>TRBV29-1|TRBD1|TRBJ1-1|NA
TGCAGCGTTGAAGGTGACAGGGCCCCTGAAGCTTTCTTT
CSVEGDRAPEAFF
>TRBV29-1|TRBD2|TRBJ2-7|NA
TGCAGCGTCTCGCCTAGCGGGAGCTACGAGCAGTACTTC
CSVSPSGSYEQYF
>TRBV29-1|NA|TRBJ1-2|few
TGCAGCGTTGAAGATCCGGACTATGGCTACACCTTC
CSVEDPDYGYTF
>TRBV9|NA|TRBJ1-6|NA
TGTGCCAGCAGCGACAGGGTGCCGCTTGGATCACCCCTCCACTTT
CASSDRVPLGSPLHF
>TRBV30|NA|TRBJ2-2|NA
TGTGCCTGGACTCGTGCCGGGGAGCTGTTTTTT
CAWTRAGELFF
>TRBV6-4|NA|TRBJ1-1|NA
TGTGCCAGCAGGAAGACTGGAGAGAACACTGAAGCTTTCTTT
CASRKTGENTEAFF
>TRBV10-1|TRBD2|TRBJ2-3|few
TGCGCCAGCGGGTCAGTTGCGGGAGGGGTAGATACGCAGTATTTT
CASGSVAGGVDTQYF
>TRBV10-3|NA|TRBJ2-2|NA
TGTGCCATTGCAGAGGAGTTGAACACCGGGGAGCTGTTTTTT
CAIAEELNTGELFF
>TRBV4-1|NA|TRBJ2-1|NA
TGCGCCAGCAGCCCAGGAGTCCTAGCGCGCTCCTACAATGAGCAGTTCTTC
CASSPGVLARSYNEQFF
>TRBV9|TRBD1|TRBJ1-2|NA
TGTGCCAGCAGCACCGACCCAGGGGGATCTAAGGGCTACACCTTC
CASSTDPGGSKGYTF
>TRBV5-1|TRBD1|TRBJ1-1|few
TGCGCCAGCAGCTTATCACAGGGGTACACTGAAGCTTTCTTT
CASSLSQGYTEAFF
>TRBV7-8|NA|TRBJ1-4|NA
TGTGCCAGCAGCCCGCGGGCTTCTAATGAAAAACTGTTTTTT
CASSPRASNEKLFF
>TRBV29-1|TRBD1|TRBJ1-2|few
TGCAGCGTTGAAGACAAGGGACAGGGGGCTGGTGGCTACACCTTC
CSVEDKGQGAGGYTF
>TRBV29-1|NA|TRBJ1-3|few
TGCAGCGGTGCGGACTCAATTAGCTCTGGAAACACCATATATTTT
CSGADSISSGNTIYF
>TRBV28|NA|TRBJ1-4|few
TGTGCCAGCAATGGCCGGGGTCTTAATGAAAAACTGTTTTTT
CASNGRGLNEKLFF
>TRBV29-1|NA|TRBJ1-1|NA
TGCAGCGTTATTACGACAGGTAACACTGAAGCTTTCTTT
CSVITTGNTEAFF
>TRBV30|NA|TRBJ1-1|NA
TGTGCCTCCACGGAGGGGCTCACTGAAGCTTTCTTT
CASTEGLTEAFF
>TRBV30|NA|TRBJ1-3|NA
TGTGCCTGGAGTGTTAGAAACACCATATATTTT
CAWSVRNTIYF
>TRBV7-2|NA|TRBJ1-5|few
TGTGCCAGCAGCTTAGTATCCAATCAGCCCCAGCATTTT
CASSLVSNQPQHF
>TRBV11-2|TRBD1|TRBJ1-2|NA
TGTGCCAGCAGCTTGGGTCGATCAGGGGGCTTTGGCTACACCTTC
CASSLGRSGGFGYTF
>TRBV4-3|TRBD1|TRBJ2-7|NA
TGCGCCAGCAGCTCCCGGGACAGGGGGCCCAACGAGCAGTACTTC
CASSSRDRGPNEQYF
>TRBV10-3|NA|TRBJ2-2|few
TGTGCCATCAGTGATTCTTTGACAAACACCGGGGAGCTGTTTTTT
CAISDSLTNTGELFF
>TRBV25-1|TRBD1|TRBJ2-7|NA
TGTGCCAGCAGTGGGGACAGTGACAGCAACGAGCAGTACTTC
CASSGDSDSNEQYF
>TRBV6-6|NA|TRBJ2-7|NA
TGTGCCAGCAGTCGACAGGCCCACTACGAGCAGTACTTC
CASSRQAHYEQYF
>TRBV6-1|NA|TRBJ2-5|NA
TGTGCCAGCAGTGAACGGGGGGAGACCCAGTACTTC
CASSERGETQYF
>TRBV6-5|NA|TRBJ1-1|once
TGTGCCTGTAGGACAGTGAACACTGAAGCTTTCTTT
CACRTVNTEAFF
>TRBV6-5|NA|TRBJ1-2|NA
TGTGCCAGCAGGGCAGGGAATTATGGCTACACCTTC
CASRAGNYGYTF